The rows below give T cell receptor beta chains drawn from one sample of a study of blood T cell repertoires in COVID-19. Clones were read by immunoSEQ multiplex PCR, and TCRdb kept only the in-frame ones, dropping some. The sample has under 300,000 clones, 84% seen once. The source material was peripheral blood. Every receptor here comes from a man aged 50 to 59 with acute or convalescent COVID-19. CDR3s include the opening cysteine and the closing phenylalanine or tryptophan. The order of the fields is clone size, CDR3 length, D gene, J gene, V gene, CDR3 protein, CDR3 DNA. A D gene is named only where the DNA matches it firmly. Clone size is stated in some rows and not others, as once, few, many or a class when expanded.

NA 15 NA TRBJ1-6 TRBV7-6 CASSLVQGNNSPLHF TGTGCCAGCAGCTTAGTCCAGGGAAATAATTCACCCCTCCACTTT
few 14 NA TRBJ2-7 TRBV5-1 CASSFSGTGYEQYF TGCGCCAGCAGCTTTAGCGGCACCGGGTACGAGCAGTACTTC
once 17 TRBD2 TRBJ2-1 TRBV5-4 CASSLDSAGAWDNEQFF TGTGCCAGCAGCTTGGATAGCGCGGGAGCATGGGACAATGAGCAGTTCTTC
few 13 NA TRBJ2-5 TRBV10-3 CAISIDRQETQYF TGTGCCATCAGTATCGACAGGCAAGAGACCCAGTACTTC
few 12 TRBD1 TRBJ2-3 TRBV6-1 CASSEGGQTLYF TGTGCCAGCAGTGAAGGGGGACAGACTCTGTATTTT
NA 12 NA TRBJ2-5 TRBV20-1 CSASTGDETQYF TGCAGTGCTAGTACGGGGGATGAGACCCAGTACTTC
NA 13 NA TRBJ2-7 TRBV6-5 CASMRTVSYEQYF TGTGCCAGCATGAGGACAGTGTCCTACGAGCAGTACTTC
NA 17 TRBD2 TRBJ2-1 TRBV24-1 CATMLAGGAGSVDEQFF TGTGCCACCATGCTAGCGGGGGGGGCGGGATCTGTAGATGAGCAGTTCTTC
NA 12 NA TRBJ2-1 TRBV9 CASSDSFLEQFF TGTGCCAGCAGCGACTCATTTTTGGAGCAGTTCTTC
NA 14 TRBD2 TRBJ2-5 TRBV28 CASRREWGQETQYF TGTGCCAGCAGGCGGGAGTGGGGCCAAGAGACCCAGTACTTC
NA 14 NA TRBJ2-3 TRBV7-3 CASKAEPHTDTQYF TGTGCCAGCAAGGCGGAGCCACACACAGATACGCAGTATTTT
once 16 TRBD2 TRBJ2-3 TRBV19 CASSHMTSGRSDTQYF TGTGCCAGTAGCCATATGACTAGCGGTCGATCAGATACGCAGTATTTT
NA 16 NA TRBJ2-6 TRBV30 CAWTAGGGAGANVLTF TGTGCCTGGACCGCCGGAGGAGGGGCTGGGGCCAACGTCCTGACTTTC
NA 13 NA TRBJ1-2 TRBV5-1 CASSKQSNYGYTF TGCGCCAGCAGCAAACAGTCTAACTATGGCTACACCTTC
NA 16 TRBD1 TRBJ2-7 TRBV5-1 CASSLSPEQGSYEQYF TGCGCCAGCAGCTTGTCCCCGGAACAGGGGTCGTACGAGCAGTACTTC
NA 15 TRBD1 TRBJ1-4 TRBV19 CASSRWTGGDEKLFF TGTGCCAGTAGTAGATGGACAGGGGGAGATGAAAAACTGTTTTTT
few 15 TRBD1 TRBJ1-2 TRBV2 CASSELLGQRYGYTF TGTGCCAGCAGTGAATTATTGGGACAGAGGTATGGCTACACCTTC
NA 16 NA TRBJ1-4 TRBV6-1 CASSEAGVPLNEKLFF TGTGCCAGCAGTGAAGCTGGAGTCCCACTTAATGAAAAACTGTTTTTT
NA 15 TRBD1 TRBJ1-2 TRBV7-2 CASSVGQGSSLGYTF TGTGCCAGCAGCGTGGGACAGGGCTCGTCGCTTGGCTACACCTTC
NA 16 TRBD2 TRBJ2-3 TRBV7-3 CASSRRTTGGTDTQYF TGTGCCAGCAGCCGCCGTACGACGGGAGGGACAGATACGCAGTATTTT
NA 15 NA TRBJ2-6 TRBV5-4 CASSLRTSGANVLTF TGTGCCAGCAGCTTGCGTACATCTGGGGCCAACGTCCTGACTTTC
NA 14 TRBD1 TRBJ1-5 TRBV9 CASSVDRGPQPQHF TGTGCCAGCAGCGTAGACAGGGGGCCCCAGCCCCAGCATTTT
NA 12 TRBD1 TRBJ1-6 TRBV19 CASQGAGSPLHF TGTGCCAGCCAGGGGGCTGGGTCACCCCTCCACTTT
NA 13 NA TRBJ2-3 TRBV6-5 CASRTPGRDTQYF TGTGCCAGCCGGACCCCAGGGCGGGATACGCAGTATTTT
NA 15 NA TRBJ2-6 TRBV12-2 CASRLRRSGANVLTF TGTGCAAGTCGCTTACGGAGATCTGGGGCCAACGTCCTGACTTTC
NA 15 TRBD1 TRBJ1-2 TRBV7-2 CASSSITGTGYGYTF TGTGCCAGCAGCTCCATTACCGGGACAGGCTATGGCTACACCTTC
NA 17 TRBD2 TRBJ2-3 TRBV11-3 CASSSGLAGGSTDTQYF TGTGCCAGCAGCTCTGGACTAGCGGGAGGGAGCACAGATACGCAGTATTTT
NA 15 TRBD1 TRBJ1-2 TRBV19 CASTPSAGQLGGYTF TGTGCCAGTACCCCAAGCGCGGGACAGCTTGGGGGCTACACCTTC
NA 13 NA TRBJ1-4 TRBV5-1 CASSLGASEKLFF TGCGCCAGCAGCTTGGGGGCGAGTGAAAAACTGTTTTTT
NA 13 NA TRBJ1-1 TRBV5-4 CASSLERETEAFF TGTGCCAGCAGCTTGGAGCGGGAAACTGAAGCTTTCTTT
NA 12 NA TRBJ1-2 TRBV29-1 CSVGEAVHGYTF TGCAGCGTTGGGGAGGCAGTCCATGGCTACACCTTC
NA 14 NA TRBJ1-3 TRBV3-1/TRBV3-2 CASSPGVSGNTIYF TGTGCCAGCAGCCCAGGGGTGTCTGGAAACACCATATATTTT
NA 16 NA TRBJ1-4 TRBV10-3 CANGTLGGSTNEKLFF TGTGCCAACGGGACCCTGGGGGGTTCGACTAATGAAAAACTGTTTTTT
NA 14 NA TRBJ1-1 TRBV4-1 CASRHTQGNTEAFF TGCGCCAGCAGACATACACAGGGGAACACTGAAGCTTTCTTT
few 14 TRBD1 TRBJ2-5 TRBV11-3 CASSLDRGQGVQYF TGTGCCAGCAGCTTAGATCGGGGACAGGGGGTCCAGTACTTC
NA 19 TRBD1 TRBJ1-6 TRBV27 CASRGTGTGRLSYNSPLHF TGTGCCAGCAGGGGAACCGGGACAGGGAGGCTTTCGTATAATTCACCCCTCCACTTT
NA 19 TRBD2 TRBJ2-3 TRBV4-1 CASSQGLAGGWTSTDTQYF TGCGCCAGCAGCCAGGGACTAGCGGGGGGATGGACTAGCACAGATACGCAGTATTTT
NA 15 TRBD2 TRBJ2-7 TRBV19 CASSIGSGSLYEQYF TGTGCCAGTAGTATCGGTAGCGGGAGCCTATACGAGCAGTACTTC